These 17 T cell receptor beta chains came from one sample sequenced in a study of blood T cells in healthy people across ages. A second PCR of 7 to 11 cycles used a sample-barcoded 5' primer and a J-beta primer mix. TCRdb re-called the 5' RACE reads through MiXCR, storing one row per CDR3 protein. The table lists about 1.5 million distinct CDR3 sequences, 35% to 45% of them singletons. The sequenced sample consisted of blood. These receptors were collected from a woman younger than 35 in good health.

This clonotype appeared many times. This chain joins TRBV12-3 or TRBV12-4 and TRBJ1-5; D gene uncertain. Trimming removed 5 bases at V and 4 bases at J, with 21 bases between. The CDR3 contains 17 residues. DNA of the CDR3: TGTGCCAGCAGTAAAGTCCCGCTCTCGGGTCGAAATCAGCCCCAGCATTTT. This encodes CASSKVPLSGRNQPQHF.

This clonotype has only a few counts. This sequence joins TRBV20-1 and TRBJ1-5; the D is unclear. The CDR3 is 13 amino acids. V was pared by 3 bases and J by 3 bases, with 9 bases between. Germline V gene data show CDR1 as DFQATT and CDR2 as SNEGSKA (reference sequence). This chain's CDR3 is CSARVGLNQPQHF. CDR3 sequence (DNA): TGCAGTGCTAGGGTCGGGCTCAATCAGCCCCAGCATTTT.

The sample holds a few counts of this clonotype. The CDR3 bases are TGTGCCAGCAGCGTAGAGCAGGGGGCTATCTCTGGGGCCAACGTCCTGACTTTC. Translated: CASSVEQGAISGANVLTF. The rearrangement links TRBV9 to TRBJ2-6; 8 nucleotides align to TRBD1. The CDR3 totals 18 residues. J gave up 0 bases and V 0 bases, and 5 bases lay outside the gene matches. CDR1 SGDLS and CDR2 YYNGEE come from the germline V gene. The full variable domain, in which reference TRBV9 and TRBJ2-6 provide the parts outside the CDR3, is DSGVTQTPKHLITATGQRVTLRCSPRSGDLSVYWYQQSLDQGLQFLIQYYNGEERAKGNILERFSAQQFPDLHSELNLSSLELGDSALYFCASSVEQGAISGANVLTFGAGSRLTVL.

This clonotype has only a few counts. The rearrangement links TRBV7-2 to TRBJ1-5; D gene uncertain. Germline V gene data show CDR1 as SGHTA and CDR2 as FQGNSA. V was pared by 5 bases and J by 0 bases, with 8 bases between. This CDR3 is 14 amino acids long. CDR3 in DNA: TGTGCCAGCAGCATACAGACTAGCAATCAGCCCCAGCATTTT. Encoded protein: CASSIQTSNQPQHF.

Only a few counts were recorded for this clonotype. The V gene is TRBV20-1, the J gene TRBJ2-2; a possible D gene is TRBD1 (5 bases). Looked up from germline, CDR1 is DFQATT and CDR2 is SNEGSKA (reference sequence). The CDR3 is made up of 13 amino acids. V shed 6 bases and J shed 4 bases, with 12 bases lying between them. The CDR3 is CSALGRATGELFF. The CDR3 DNA sequence: TGCAGTGCCCTCGGCAGGGCCACCGGGGAGCTGTTTTTT.

V usage is TRBV11-1 and J usage is TRBJ1-1, with D possibly being TRBD1 (5 bases). CDR1 is SGHAT and CDR2 is FQDESV in the germline V gene (reference sequence). The CDR3 runs to 13 residues. The V gene lost 8 bases and the J gene lost 1 base, with 11 bases spanning the gap. CDR3 region: CASGHQGNTEAFF. In nucleotides, the CDR3 is TGTGCCAGCGGACACCAGGGGAACACTGAAGCTTTCTTT.

The J gene is TRBJ2-3, the V gene TRBV2; 11 bases agree with TRBD2. The ends lost 6 bases at V and 2 bases at J; junction bases unmatched: 4. This CDR3 spans 15 amino acids. CDR1 is SNHLY, CDR2 FYNNEI, per germline. This chain's CDR3 is CASRELAGATDTQYF. CDR3 in DNA: TGTGCCAGCAGGGAACTAGCGGGGGCCACAGATACGCAGTATTTT.

The J gene is TRBJ1-5, the V gene TRBV12-3 or TRBV12-4, with 7 bases identical to TRBD1. This CDR3 contains 15 residues. V lost 3 bases to trimming and J lost 1 base; unmatched junction nucleotides: 3. The CDR3 region has the DNA TGTGCCAGCAGTTTCCGGGGACAGAGCAATCAGCCCCAGCATTTT. Its protein is CASSFRGQSNQPQHF.

This clonotype was seen a handful of times. The chain recombines TRBV7-8 with TRBJ2-5, with D unresolved. From germline, CDR1 is SGHVS and CDR2 FQNEAQ. CDR3 length equals 15 residues. Trimming shortened V by 5 bases and J by 1 base, and 14 bases separated the two germline ends. CDR3 in amino acids: CASSPALIFQETQYF. In nucleotides, the CDR3 is TGTGCCAGCAGCCCCGCTTTGATCTTCCAAGAGACCCAGTACTTC.

The genes are TRBV6-2 or TRBV6-3 and TRBJ1-1, with 7 bases identical to TRBD1. CDR1 is MNHEY, CDR2 SVGEGT, per germline. V gave up 5 bases and J gave up 1 base; unmatched junction bases: 4. This CDR3 comprises 14 residues. CDR3 in DNA: TGTGCCAGCAGTACCGGGACAGCGAACACTGAAGCTTTCTTT. This encodes CASSTGTANTEAFF.

The chain employs TRBV7-9 and TRBJ2-1, with TRBD2 identical over 9 bases. V shed 6 bases and J 1 base; nucleotides not matched to a gene: 10. The CDR3 sequence is 17 residues long. The V gene's germline CDR1 is SEHNR and CDR2 FQNEAQ (reference sequence). CDR3 in amino acids: CASRPNLAGISYNEQFF. DNA of the CDR3: TGTGCCAGCAGACCTAACCTAGCGGGAATATCCTACAATGAGCAGTTCTTC.

The rearrangement uses TRBV20-1 and TRBJ2-1; 8 nucleotides match TRBD1. The V gene end was trimmed by 5 bases and the J gene end by 8 bases; junction bases not matched to a gene: 8. The germline V gene encodes CDR1 DFQATT and CDR2 SNEGSKA (reference sequence). The CDR3 runs to 13 residues. DNA of the CDR3: TGCAGTGCTCCCCGACAGGGGCCTGATGAGCAGTTCTTC. It encodes CSAPRQGPDEQFF.

The rearrangement joins TRBV9 to TRBJ1-5; no definite D call. The germline CDR1 and CDR2 sequences are SGDLS and YYNGEE. Trimming stripped 3 bases from V and 2 bases from J, with 9 bases between. The CDR3 has 14 amino acids. CDR3 sequence (DNA): TGTGCCAGCAGCGCCGCCCCGGGCAATCAGCCCCAGCATTTT. Its protein product is CASSAAPGNQPQHF.

The table lists this clonotype with a few counts. V usage is TRBV7-9 and J usage is TRBJ2-7; D unclear. Germline CDR1 reads SEHNR; CDR2 reads FQNEAQ (reference sequence). Between the trimmed V and J ends, which lost 2 bases and 6 bases, there was a span of 8 bases. This CDR3 has 12 amino acids. In nucleotides, the CDR3 is TGTGCCAGCAGCTTACAACTCCCCGAGCAGTACTTC. The encoded protein is CASSLQLPEQYF.

A remark on this clonotype: Germline and junction disagree at one end, which may indicate a read error. This sequence joins TRBV12-3 or TRBV12-4 and TRBJ1-1, with 8 bases aligning to TRBD1. This CDR3 contains 12 residues. The CDR3 loop reads CAGSSDRGGAFF. The CDR3 coding sequence is TGTGCCGGCAGCTCCGACAGGGGAGGAGCTTTCTTT.

The rearrangement joins TRBV29-1 to TRBJ2-5, with TRBD2 matching 8 bases. V shed 7 bases, J shed 11 bases, and the junction held 15 bases outside the gene matches. The CDR3 loop spans 13 amino acids. Germline V gives CDR1 SQVTM, CDR2 ANQGSEA. This chain's CDR3 is CSAQAGALYEQYF. The CDR3 DNA reads as TGCAGCGCTCAAGCGGGAGCCCTTTATGAGCAGTACTTC. Looking up the rest from reference TRBV29-1 and TRBJ2-5 gives the full variable domain: SAVISQKPSRDICQRGTSLTIQCQVDSQVTMMFWYRQQPGQSLTLIATANQGSEATYESGFVIDKFPISRPNLTFSTLTVSNMSPEDSSIYLCSAQAGALYEQYFGPGTRLLVL.

The V call is TRBV12-3 or TRBV12-4, the J call TRBJ2-2; TRBD2 aligns across 8 bases. With 5 bases clipped from V and 5 bases from J, the junction kept 7 bases outside the gene matches. The CDR3 extends over 15 amino acids. The CDR3 nucleotides read TGTGCCAGCAGTGCGCGGGGGGTATGGACCGGGGAGCTGTTTTTT. Translated, it gives CASSARGVWTGELFF.